This T cell receptor (beta chain) stems from a study of T cell repertoires in cytomegalovirus infection. TCRdb reanalysed the reads using MiXCR and keeps one entry per CDR3 protein. The table lists 600,000 to 800,000 distinct CDR3 sequences, more than 20% of them singletons. The germline V gene has CDR1 MNHEY and CDR2 SVGAGI. The V gene lost 2 bases and the J gene lost 5 bases, with 10 bases spanning the gap. The length of the CDR3 is 13 residues. Material for sequencing was CD8+ T cells from PBMCs. The V gene is TRBV6-5, the J gene TRBJ2-7; no reliable D call. This receptor was obtained from a human donor in good health (CMV status not recorded). Some clones in this sample may be carry-over from other donors' samples. The CDR3 DNA sequence: TGTGCCAGCAGTTACCTGGGAAGGGACGAGCAGTACTTC. Amino acids: CASSYLGRDEQYF.